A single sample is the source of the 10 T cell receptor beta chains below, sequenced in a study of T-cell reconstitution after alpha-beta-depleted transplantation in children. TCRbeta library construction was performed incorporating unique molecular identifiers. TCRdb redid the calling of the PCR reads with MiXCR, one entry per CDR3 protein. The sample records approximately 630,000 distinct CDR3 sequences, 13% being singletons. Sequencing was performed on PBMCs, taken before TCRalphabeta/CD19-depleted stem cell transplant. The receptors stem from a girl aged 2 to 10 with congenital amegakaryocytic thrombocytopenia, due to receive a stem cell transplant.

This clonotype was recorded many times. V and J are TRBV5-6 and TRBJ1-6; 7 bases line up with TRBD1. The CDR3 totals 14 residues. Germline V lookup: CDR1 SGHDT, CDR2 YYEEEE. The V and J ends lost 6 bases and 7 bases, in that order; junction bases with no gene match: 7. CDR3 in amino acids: CASNQGQLNSPLHF. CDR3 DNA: TGTGCCAGCAACCAGGGACAGCTGAATTCACCCCTCCACTTT.

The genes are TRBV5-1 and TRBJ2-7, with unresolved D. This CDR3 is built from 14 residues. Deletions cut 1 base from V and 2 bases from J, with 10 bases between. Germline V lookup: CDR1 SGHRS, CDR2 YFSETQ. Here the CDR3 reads CASSLSVGAYEQYF. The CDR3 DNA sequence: TGCGCCAGCAGCTTGTCGGTGGGCGCCTACGAGCAGTACTTC.

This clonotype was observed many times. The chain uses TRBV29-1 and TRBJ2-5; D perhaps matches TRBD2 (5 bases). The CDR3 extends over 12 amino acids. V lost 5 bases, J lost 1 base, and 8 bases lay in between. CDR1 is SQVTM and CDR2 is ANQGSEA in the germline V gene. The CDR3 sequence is CSVPEVQETQYF. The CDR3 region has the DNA TGCAGCGTTCCGGAGGTCCAAGAGACCCAGTACTTC. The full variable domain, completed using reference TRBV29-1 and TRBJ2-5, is SAVISQKPSRDICQRGTSLTIQCQVDSQVTMMFWYRQQPGQSLTLIATANQGSEATYESGFVIDKFPISRPNLTFSTLTVSNMSPEDSSIYLCSVPEVQETQYFGPGTRLLVL.

This CDR3 reads CSAIPESPDEQFF. The DNA of the CDR3 is TGCAGTGCTATTCCGGAGAGTCCAGATGAGCAGTTCTTC. The chain combines TRBV20-1 with TRBJ2-1; D gene ambiguous. The CDR3 runs 13 residues. The V gene lost 4 bases and the J gene lost 8 bases, with 15 bases spanning the gap. Germline CDR1 and CDR2: DFQATT and SNEGSKA (reference sequence).

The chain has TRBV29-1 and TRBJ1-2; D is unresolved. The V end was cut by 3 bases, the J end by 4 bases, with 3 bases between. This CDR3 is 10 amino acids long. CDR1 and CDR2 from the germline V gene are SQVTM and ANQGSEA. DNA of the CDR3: TGCAGCGTTGAGGGCTATGGCTACACCTTC. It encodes CSVEGYGYTF. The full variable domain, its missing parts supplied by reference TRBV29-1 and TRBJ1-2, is SAVISQKPSRDICQRGTSLTIQCQVDSQVTMMFWYRQQPGQSLTLIATANQGSEATYESGFVIDKFPISRPNLTFSTLTVSNMSPEDSSIYLCSVEGYGYTFGSGTRLTVV.

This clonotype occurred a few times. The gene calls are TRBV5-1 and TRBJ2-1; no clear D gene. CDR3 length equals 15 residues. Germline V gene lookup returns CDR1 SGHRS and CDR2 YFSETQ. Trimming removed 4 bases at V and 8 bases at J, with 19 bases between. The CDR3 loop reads CASSPPTAGGDEQFF. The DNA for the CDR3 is TGCGCCAGCAGCCCACCTACCGCCGGCGGAGATGAGCAGTTCTTC.

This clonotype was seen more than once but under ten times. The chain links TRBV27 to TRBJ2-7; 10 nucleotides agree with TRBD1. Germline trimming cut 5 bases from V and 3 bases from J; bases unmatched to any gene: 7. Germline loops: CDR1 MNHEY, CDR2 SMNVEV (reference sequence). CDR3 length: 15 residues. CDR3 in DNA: TGTGCCAGCAGTCTTCTCGGGGACAGGGGCTACGAGCAGTACTTC. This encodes CASSLLGDRGYEQYF.

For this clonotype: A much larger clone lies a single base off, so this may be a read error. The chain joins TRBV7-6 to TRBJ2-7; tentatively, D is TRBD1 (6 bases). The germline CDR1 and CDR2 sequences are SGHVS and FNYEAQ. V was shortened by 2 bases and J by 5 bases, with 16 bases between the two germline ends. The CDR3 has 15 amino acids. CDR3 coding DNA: TGTGCCAGCAGCTTACGACAGGAAAGTCCCAACGAGCAGTACTTC. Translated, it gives CASSLRQESPNEQYF.

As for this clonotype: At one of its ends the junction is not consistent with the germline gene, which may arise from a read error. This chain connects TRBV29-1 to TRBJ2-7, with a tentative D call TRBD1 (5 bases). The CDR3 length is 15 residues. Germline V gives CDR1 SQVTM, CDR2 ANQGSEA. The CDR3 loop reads CSVEGVGQGAYEQYF. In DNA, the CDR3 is TGCAGCGTGGAAGGGGTAGGGCAGGGCGCCTACGAGCAGTACTTC.

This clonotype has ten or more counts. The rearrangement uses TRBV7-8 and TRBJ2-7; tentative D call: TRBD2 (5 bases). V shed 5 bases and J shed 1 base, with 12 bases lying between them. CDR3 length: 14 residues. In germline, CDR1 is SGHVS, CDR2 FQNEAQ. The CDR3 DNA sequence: TGTGCCAGCAGCGCCCGGACTGCGTCCTACGAGCAGTACTTC. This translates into CASSARTASYEQYF.